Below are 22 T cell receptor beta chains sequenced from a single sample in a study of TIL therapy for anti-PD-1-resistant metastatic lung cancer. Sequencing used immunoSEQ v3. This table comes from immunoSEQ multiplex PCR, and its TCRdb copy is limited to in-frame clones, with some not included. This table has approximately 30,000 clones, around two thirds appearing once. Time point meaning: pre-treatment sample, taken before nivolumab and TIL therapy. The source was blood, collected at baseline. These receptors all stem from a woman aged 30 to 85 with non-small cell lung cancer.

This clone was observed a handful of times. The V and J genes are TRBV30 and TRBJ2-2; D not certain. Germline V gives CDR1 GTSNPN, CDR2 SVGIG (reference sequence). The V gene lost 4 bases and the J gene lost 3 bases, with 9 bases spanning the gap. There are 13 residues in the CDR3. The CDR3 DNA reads TGTGCCTGGATGGAGCTTTACACCGGGGAGCTGTTTTTT. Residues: CAWMELYTGELFF.

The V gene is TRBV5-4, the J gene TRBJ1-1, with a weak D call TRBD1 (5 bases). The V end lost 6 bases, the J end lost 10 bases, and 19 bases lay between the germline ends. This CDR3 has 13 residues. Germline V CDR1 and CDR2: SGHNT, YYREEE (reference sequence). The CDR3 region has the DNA TGTGCCAGCACCCGTGGGGGGGGAACAGGAGCTTTCTTT. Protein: CASTRGGGTGAFF.

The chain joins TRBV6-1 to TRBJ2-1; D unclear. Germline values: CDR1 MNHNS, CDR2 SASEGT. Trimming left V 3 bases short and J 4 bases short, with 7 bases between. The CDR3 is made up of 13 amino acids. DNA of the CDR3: TGTGCCAGCAGTGAGCGAAGTTACAATGAGCAGTTCTTC. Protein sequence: CASSERSYNEQFF.

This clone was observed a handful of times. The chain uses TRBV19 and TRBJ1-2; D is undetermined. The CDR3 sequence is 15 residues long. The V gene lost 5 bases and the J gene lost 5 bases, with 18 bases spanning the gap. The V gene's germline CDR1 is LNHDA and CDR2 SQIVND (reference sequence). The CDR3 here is CASSPDTGTAYGYTF. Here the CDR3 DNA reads TGTGCCAGTAGTCCTGACACCGGAACGGCTTATGGCTACACCTTC.

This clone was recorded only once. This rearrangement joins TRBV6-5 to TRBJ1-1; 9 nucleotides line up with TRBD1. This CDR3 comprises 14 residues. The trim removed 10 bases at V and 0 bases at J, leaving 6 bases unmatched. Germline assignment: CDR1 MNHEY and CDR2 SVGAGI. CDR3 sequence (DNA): TGTGCCACCCGGGACAGGGTAATGAACACTGAAGCTTTCTTT. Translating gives CATRDRVMNTEAFF.

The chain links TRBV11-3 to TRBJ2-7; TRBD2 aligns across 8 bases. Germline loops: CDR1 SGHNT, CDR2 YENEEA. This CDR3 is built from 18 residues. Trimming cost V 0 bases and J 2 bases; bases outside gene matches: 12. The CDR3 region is CASSLDRQPSGRTYEQYF. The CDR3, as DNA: TGTGCCAGCAGCTTAGATCGTCAACCTAGCGGGCGCACCTACGAGCAGTACTTC.

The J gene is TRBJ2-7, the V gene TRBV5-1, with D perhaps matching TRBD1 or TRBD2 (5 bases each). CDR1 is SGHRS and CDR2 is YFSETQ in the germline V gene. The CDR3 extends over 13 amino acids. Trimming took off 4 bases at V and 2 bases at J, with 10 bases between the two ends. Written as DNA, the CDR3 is TGCGCCAGCAGCCGGGACGTTGCCTACGAGCAGTACTTC. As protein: CASSRDVAYEQYF. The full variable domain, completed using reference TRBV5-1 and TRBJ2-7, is KAGVTQTPRYLIKTRGQQVTLSCSPISGHRSVSWYQQTPGQGLQFLFEYFSETQRNKGNFPGRFSGRQFSNSRSEMNVSTLELGDSALYLCASSRDVAYEQYFGPGTRLTVT.

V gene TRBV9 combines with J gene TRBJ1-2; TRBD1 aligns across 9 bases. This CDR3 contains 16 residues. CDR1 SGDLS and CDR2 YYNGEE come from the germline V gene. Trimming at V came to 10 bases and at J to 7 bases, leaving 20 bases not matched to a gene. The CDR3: CASRGDRDGEAGGYTF. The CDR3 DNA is TGTGCCTCTAGGGGGGACAGGGACGGAGAGGCGGGTGGCTACACCTTC.

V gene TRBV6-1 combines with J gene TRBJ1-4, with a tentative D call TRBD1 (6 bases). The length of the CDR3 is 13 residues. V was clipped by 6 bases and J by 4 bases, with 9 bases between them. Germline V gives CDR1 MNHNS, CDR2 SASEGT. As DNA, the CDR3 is TGTGCCAGCAGACGACAGGTTAATGAAAAACTGTTTTTT. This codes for CASRRQVNEKLFF.

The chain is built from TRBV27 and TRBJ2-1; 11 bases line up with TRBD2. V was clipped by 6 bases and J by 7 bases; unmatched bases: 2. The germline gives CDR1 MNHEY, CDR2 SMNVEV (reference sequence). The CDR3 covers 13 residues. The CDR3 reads CASSPSGRNEQFF. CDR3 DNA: TGTGCCAGCAGCCCTAGCGGGAGGAATGAGCAGTTCTTC.

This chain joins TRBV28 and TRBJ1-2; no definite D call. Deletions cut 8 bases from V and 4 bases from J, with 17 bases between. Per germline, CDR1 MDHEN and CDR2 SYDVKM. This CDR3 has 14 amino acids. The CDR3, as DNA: TGTGCCAGCCAGACTGGAGGGTCCGTCTATGGCTACACCTTC. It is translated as CASQTGGSVYGYTF.

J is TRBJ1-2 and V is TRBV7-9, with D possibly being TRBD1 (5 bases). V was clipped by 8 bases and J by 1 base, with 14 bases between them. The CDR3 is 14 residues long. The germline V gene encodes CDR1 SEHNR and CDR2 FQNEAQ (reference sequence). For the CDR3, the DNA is TGTGCCAGCTCAGGAGGGGCCCGTAACTATGGCTACACCTTC. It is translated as CASSGGARNYGYTF.

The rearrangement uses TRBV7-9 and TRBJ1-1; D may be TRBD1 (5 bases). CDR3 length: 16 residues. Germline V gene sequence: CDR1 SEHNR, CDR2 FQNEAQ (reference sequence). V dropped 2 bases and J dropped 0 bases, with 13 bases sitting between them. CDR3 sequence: CASSLNPGTMNTEAFF. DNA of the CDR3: TGTGCCAGCAGCTTAAATCCAGGGACTATGAACACTGAAGCTTTCTTT.

CDR3 bases: TGCAGCGTTGAAGTTCCTAGCGGTTCCTACGAGCAGTACTTC. Translated: CSVEVPSGSYEQYF. V and J are TRBV29-1 and TRBJ2-7, with 7 positions matching TRBD2. This CDR3 is built from 14 residues. From germline, CDR1 is SQVTM and CDR2 ANQGSEA. The trim removed 1 base at V and 1 base at J, leaving 4 bases unmatched.

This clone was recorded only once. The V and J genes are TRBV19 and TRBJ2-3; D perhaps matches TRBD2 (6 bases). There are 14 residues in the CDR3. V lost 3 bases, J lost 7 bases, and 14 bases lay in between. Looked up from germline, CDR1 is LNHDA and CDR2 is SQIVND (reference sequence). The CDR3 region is CASSMRDPQNTQYF. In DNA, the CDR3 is TGTGCCAGTAGTATGCGGGATCCACAAAATACGCAGTATTTT.

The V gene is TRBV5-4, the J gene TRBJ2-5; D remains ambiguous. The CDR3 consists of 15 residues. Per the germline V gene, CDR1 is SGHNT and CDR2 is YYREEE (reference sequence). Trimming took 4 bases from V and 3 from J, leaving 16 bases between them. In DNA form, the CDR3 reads TGTGCCAGCAGCAGTAGGGCCAGTATAGAAGAGACCCAGTACTTC. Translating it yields CASSSRASIEETQYF.

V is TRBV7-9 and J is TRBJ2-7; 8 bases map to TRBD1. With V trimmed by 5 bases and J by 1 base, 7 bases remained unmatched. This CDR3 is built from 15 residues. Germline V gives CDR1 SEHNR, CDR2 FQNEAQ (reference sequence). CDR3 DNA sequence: TGTGCCAGCAGCAAACCGGGACAGGTTTCCTACGAGCAGTACTTC. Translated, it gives CASSKPGQVSYEQYF.

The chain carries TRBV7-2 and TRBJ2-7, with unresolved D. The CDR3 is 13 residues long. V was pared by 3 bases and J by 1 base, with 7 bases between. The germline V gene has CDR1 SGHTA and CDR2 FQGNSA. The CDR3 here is CASSFGESYEQYF. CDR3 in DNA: TGTGCCAGCAGCTTCGGAGAGTCCTACGAGCAGTACTTC. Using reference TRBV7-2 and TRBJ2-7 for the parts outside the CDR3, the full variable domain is GAGVSQSPSNKVTEKGKDVELRCDPISGHTALYWYRQSLGQGLEFLIYFQGNSAPDKSGLPSDRFSAERTGGSVSTLTIQRTQQEDSAVYLCASSFGESYEQYFGPGTRLTVT.

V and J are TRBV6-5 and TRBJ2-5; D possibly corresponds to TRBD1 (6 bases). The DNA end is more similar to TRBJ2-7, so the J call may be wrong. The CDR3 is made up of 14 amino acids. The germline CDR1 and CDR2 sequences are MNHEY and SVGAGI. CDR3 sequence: CASSDRTATYEQYF. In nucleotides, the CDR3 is TGTGCCAGCAGCGACCGGACAGCCACCTACGAGCAGTACTTC.

The DNA for the CDR3 is TGCGCCAGCAGCTACAGTGTTTCTACGGGGAGCTCCTACGAGCAGTACTTC. It specifies CASSYSVSTGSSYEQYF. The chain employs TRBV5-1 and TRBJ2-7, with D perhaps TRBD2 (5 bases). V was shortened by 3 bases and J by 0 bases, with 19 bases between the two germline ends. This CDR3 comprises 17 residues. Per the germline V gene, CDR1 is SGHRS and CDR2 is YFSETQ.

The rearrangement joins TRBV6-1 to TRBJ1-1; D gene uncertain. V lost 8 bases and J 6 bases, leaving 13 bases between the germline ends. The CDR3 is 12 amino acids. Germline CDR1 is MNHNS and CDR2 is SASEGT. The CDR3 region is CASSIKGAEAFF. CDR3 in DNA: TGTGCCAGCTCAATAAAAGGTGCTGAAGCTTTCTTT.

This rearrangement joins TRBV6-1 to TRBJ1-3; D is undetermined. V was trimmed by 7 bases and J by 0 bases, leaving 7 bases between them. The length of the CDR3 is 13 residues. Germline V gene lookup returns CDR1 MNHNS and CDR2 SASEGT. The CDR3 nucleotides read TGTGCCAGCACGGCTACCTCTGGAAACACCATATATTTT. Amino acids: CASTATSGNTIYF.